These 9 T cell receptor beta chains originate from one sample sequenced in a study of graft-versus-host responses after intestinal transplantation. Sequencing used immunoSEQ multiplex PCR; TCRdb keeps in-frame clones, though not all of them. The data show under 100,000 clones, approximately 92% seen once. Antigens of these TCRs are unknown. The sequenced sample was unstimulated CD8+ T cells sorted from spleen or lymph node cells, obtained before transplant. The origin of the receptors is a human donor who was the organ donor for an intestinal transplant.

The chain carries TRBV7-2 and TRBJ2-7; 8 positions match TRBD1. V shed 6 bases, J shed 3 bases, and the junction held 10 bases outside the gene matches. CDR1 and CDR2 from the germline V gene are SGHTA and FQGNSA. The CDR3 runs 15 residues. In DNA form, the CDR3 reads TGTGCCAGCAGATGGGGGGCAGGGGGCTACTACGAGCAGTACTTC. This translates into CASRWGAGGYYEQYF.

The V and J genes are TRBV4-2 and TRBJ2-1, with TRBD2 matching over 10 bases. Trimming removed 4 bases from V and 7 bases from J; junction bases left unmatched: 4. The germline V gene encodes CDR1 LGHNA and CDR2 YNFKEQ. This CDR3 has 14 residues. The CDR3 DNA is TGTGCCAGCAGCCCACTAGCGGGGCCTAATGAGCAGTTCTTC. This codes for CASSPLAGPNEQFF.

The chain couples TRBV7-9 to TRBJ1-2, with D perhaps TRBD1 (5 bases). CDR1 and CDR2 (germline): SEHNR, FQNEAQ (reference sequence). The CDR3 consists of 12 residues. The germline V and J ends were trimmed by 10 bases and 1 base, with 10 bases remaining between them. The CDR3 protein is CATTGVNYGYTF. The DNA for the CDR3 is TGTGCCACGACGGGGGTTAACTATGGCTACACCTTC.

J is TRBJ1-4 and V is TRBV9; D may be TRBD1 (5 bases). With 4 bases removed from V and 12 bases from J, the gap between germline ends came to 19 bases. Per germline, CDR1 SGDLS and CDR2 YYNGEE. This CDR3 comprises 14 residues. The CDR3 spells CASSPTTAPLQLFF. CDR3 DNA sequence: TGTGCCAGCAGCCCCACGACAGCTCCTCTTCAACTGTTTTTT.

This chain links TRBV7-8 with TRBJ2-1, with a weak D call TRBD2 (6 bases). V dropped 5 bases and J dropped 6 bases, with 8 bases sitting between them. The CDR3 extends over 12 amino acids. Per the germline V gene, CDR1 is SGHVS and CDR2 is FQNEAQ. CDR3 sequence (DNA): TGTGCCAGCAGCCCACTAGCCAATGAGCAGTTCTTC. Translating gives CASSPLANEQFF.

V is TRBV6-5 and J is TRBJ2-7, with 11 positions matching TRBD2. The CDR3 covers 15 residues. CDR1 MNHEY and CDR2 SVGAGI come from the germline V gene. Trimming took 0 bases from V and 2 from J; bases not matched to a gene: 0. This chain's CDR3 is CASSYSSGGAYEQYF. The CDR3 DNA sequence: TGTGCCAGCAGTTACTCTAGCGGGGGGGCCTACGAGCAGTACTTC.

Written as DNA, the CDR3 is TGTGCCAGCAGCTTATGGGGACTAGCGACTAGCACAGATACGCAGTATTTT. Encoded protein: CASSLWGLATSTDTQYF. The chain recombines TRBV7-9 with TRBJ2-3; 10 bases are a match to TRBD2. Unmatched junction bases numbered 5, after V lost 2 bases and J lost 0 bases. This CDR3 is 17 amino acids long. Germline V CDR1 and CDR2: SEHNR, FQNEAQ (reference sequence). Full variable domain (missing parts from reference TRBV7-9 and TRBJ2-3): DTGVSQNPRHKITKRGQNVTFRCDPISEHNRLYWYRQTLGQGPEFLTYFQNEAQLEKSRLLSDRFSAERPKGSFSTLEIQRTEQGDSAMYLCASSLWGLATSTDTQYFGPGTRLTVL.

V gene TRBV9 combines with J gene TRBJ1-1; D is perhaps TRBD1 (5 bases). The germline V gene encodes CDR1 SGDLS and CDR2 YYNGEE. V was cut by 4 bases and J by 5 bases, with 9 bases left in between. CDR3 size: 12 residues. CDR3 bases: TGTGCCAGCAGCTCAGGGAGGACTGAAGCTTTCTTT. It encodes CASSSGRTEAFF.

This chain links TRBV6-1 with TRBJ2-7; D is possibly TRBD2 (7 bases). Trimming left V 4 bases short and J 2 bases short, with 27 bases between. The CDR3 runs 19 residues. The germline gives CDR1 MNHNS, CDR2 SASEGT. The CDR3 nucleotides read TGTGCCAGCAGTGCAAGCACAGGGACTAACCTGACCCCGACCTACGAGCAGTACTTC. Translating gives CASSASTGTNLTPTYEQYF.